This T cell receptor beta chain was retrieved from a study of CD8+CD57+ T cells in acquired aplastic anemia. Study as a whole: CD4+ cell libraries from healthy donors averaged around 9.8 million reads.

Study conclusions and caveats: Comparison of patients with controls identified roughly 30 shared CD8+ CDR3 sequences. Patients showed no significant difference from controls in CD8+ Simpson's diversity.

For CDR3 and TCR beta VDJ profiling, genomic DNA was the template used. A single record per CDR3 protein comes from TCRdb applying MiXCR to the reads. The repertoire includes around 230,000 distinct CDR3 sequences, over 55% of them detected once, and approximately 32% sits in the top ten. This clonotype appeared many times. Its cognate antigen is unknown. Material: sorted CD4+, CD8+, or CD8+CD57+ T cells (not recorded which) from PBMCs. This TCR was sampled from a human donor in good health.

CDR3 DNA: TGTGCCAGCAGCCGACCTAGCGGGGGGGTTGAAGAGACCCAGTACTTC. Amino acid sequence: CASSRPSGGVEETQYF. The rearrangement uses TRBV7-8 and TRBJ2-5; TRBD2 matches 12 bases. The CDR3 consists of 16 residues. The ends lost 5 bases at V and 3 bases at J; junction bases unmatched: 7. CDR1 SGHVS and CDR2 FQNEAQ come from the germline V gene.